This TCR beta chain was observed in a study of CD8+ T cells in alopecia areata. As to this clone: The antigen is undetermined.

Findings and caveats of the study: Clonality in lesional scalp, especially alopecia totalis/universalis, exceeded that of normal scalp.

The V and J ends lost 0 bases and 10 bases respectively, with 14 bases between them. CDR1 and CDR2 from the germline V gene are SGHRS and YFSETQ. The CDR3 spans 14 residues. Once RNA had been extracted, it was reverse transcribed into cDNA to act as the sequencing template. Profiled with immunoSEQ multiplex PCR; TCRdb holds only in-frame clones, not every one. The sample has some 240,000 clones, 50% to 70% seen once. The sequence was obtained from a human donor with alopecia areata. The rearrangement links TRBV5-1 to TRBJ2-1, with D perhaps assigned TRBD1 or TRBD2 (6 bases each). The sequences come from CD4+ T cells sorted from blood, collected at week 0. The CDR3 DNA is TGCGCCAGCAGCTTGGGACAGGAGGGTCACGAGCAGTTCTTC. This sequence encodes CASSLGQEGHEQFF.